The T cell receptor beta chain under discussion was sequenced for a study of T cell clones after liver transplantation. The CDR3 runs 13 residues. Trimming cost V 10 bases and J 4 bases, with 17 bases left between them. Germline V gene data show CDR1 as MGHDK and CDR2 as SYGVNS. Using immunoSEQ multiplex PCR, the repertoire was profiled, and TCRdb retains in-frame clones only, with some absent. The sample lists tens of thousands of clones; about 90% were seen once. The TCR comes from a human patient who received a liver transplant. Part of the T cells may come from the graft donor. The sample consisted of CD8+ T cells from blood, taken 12 months after liver transplant. The chain links TRBV25-1 to TRBJ2-7; D may be TRBD1 (7 bases). The CDR3 here is CATRETGTYEQYF. CDR3 DNA sequence: TGTGCCACCAGAGAGACAGGGACTTACGAGCAGTACTTC.